This TCR beta chain came from a study of shared clonotypes between healthy human individuals. Study-level information: Researchers assigned three CD4 naive, three CD4 memory, two CD8 naive and one CD8 memory plate to each donor. Study-wide results and limits: Blood was the only sampled material, and tissue repertoires likely differ. A reduction in generation probabilities was seen for non-shared clonotypes relative to those shared by all four donors.

Trimming pared 3 bases from V and 5 bases from J, leaving 17 bases between. This CDR3 comprises 15 residues. CDR1 and CDR2 (germline): MDHEN, SYDVKM. CD4+ cell separation produced CD45RA+ naive and CD45RA-negative memory subsets. Worth noting for this clone: The antigen remains unidentified.

Using immunoSEQ multiplex PCR, the repertoire was profiled, and TCRdb retains in-frame clones only, with some absent. Of about 2.4 million clones detected, more than 85% appear once; the ten largest clones hold about 0.38%. The receptor was derived from a man younger than 30 in good health. Some clones in this sample may be carry-over from other donors' samples. The gene calls are TRBV28 and TRBJ2-7; TRBD2 might be the D (7 bases). Sequencing was performed on naive CD4+ T cells from PBMCs. Subset noted: CD45RA+ positively selected. The CDR3 loop reads CASSLGGAPFHEQYF. The CDR3 nucleotides read TGTGCCAGCAGTTTGGGGGGGGCGCCCTTCCACGAGCAGTACTTC.